This is a list of T cell receptor beta chains from one sample in a study of technical replicates of blood from several donors. The protocol was immunoSEQ multiplex PCR, while the TCRdb copy is restricted to in-frame clones and leaves out a portion. Among about 62,000 clones listed, under 90% were seen once. The sequenced sample was PBMCs. These receptor sequences come from a human donor in good health. Some clones in this sample may be carry-over from other donors' samples. CDR3s include the opening cysteine and the closing phenylalanine or tryptophan. The D gene is left open where the match is weak. The listing skips clone size in some rows; elsewhere it reads once, few, many or a size class.

abundance,j_gene,v_gene,d_gene,CDR3aa,CDR3nt
.,TRBJ1-1,TRBV7-9,TRBD1,CASSQVTGGERNTEAFF,TGTGCCAGCAGCCAAGTTACAGGGGGCGAAAGAAACACTGAAGCTTTCTTT
.,TRBJ1-1,TRBV7-2,TRBD1,CASSAQQGAFTEAFF,TGTGCCAGCAGCGCACAACAGGGGGCGTTCACTGAAGCTTTCTTT
.,TRBJ2-3,TRBV19,.,CASSIRYADTQYF,TGTGCCAGTAGTATACGGTATGCAGATACGCAGTATTTT
few,TRBJ2-5,TRBV2,TRBD1,CASDPGTGYQETQYF,TGTGCCAGCGACCCCGGGACAGGGTACCAAGAGACCCAGTACTTC
.,TRBJ1-6,TRBV10-3,TRBD1,CAIRGDRGNSPLHF,TGTGCCATCAGGGGGGACAGGGGGAATTCACCCCTCCACTTT
.,TRBJ2-7,TRBV30,TRBD2,CAWSVLGGGAYEQYF,TGTGCCTGGAGTGTACTCGGCGGGGGGGCCTACGAGCAGTACTTC
.,TRBJ1-4,TRBV15,TRBD1,CATSRGDRDEKLFF,TGTGCCACCAGCAGAGGGGACAGGGACGAAAAACTGTTTTTT
few,TRBJ1-4,TRBV5-1,TRBD1,CASSQGTDGKLFF,TGCGCCAGCAGCCAAGGGACAGACGGAAAACTGTTTTTT
.,TRBJ2-7,TRBV14,.,CASSQDLGVVYEQYF,TGTGCCAGCAGCCAAGACCTGGGAGTGGTCTACGAGCAGTACTTC
.,TRBJ2-7,TRBV18,.,CASSRIEGLNEQYF,TGTGCCAGCTCACGTATCGAGGGATTGAACGAGCAGTACTTC
few,TRBJ1-1,TRBV7-9,TRBD1,CASSKRQGMPEAFF,TGTGCCAGCAGCAAAAGACAGGGAATGCCTGAAGCTTTCTTT
.,TRBJ2-3,TRBV4-3,TRBD2,CASSQETSGGALNTQYF,TGCGCCAGCAGCCAAGAGACTAGCGGGGGGGCCCTAAATACGCAGTATTTT
.,TRBJ1-2,TRBV9,.,CASSDGGSYGYTF,TGTGCCAGCAGCGATGGGGGGAGCTATGGCTACACCTTC
.,TRBJ2-7,TRBV11-2,TRBD2,CASSTLAGLPFYEQYF,TGTGCCAGCAGCACCTTAGCGGGGCTGCCCTTCTACGAGCAGTACTTC
few,TRBJ2-1,TRBV7-9,.,CASSSLAKNEQFF,TGTGCCAGCAGCTCTCTAGCCAAAAATGAGCAGTTCTTC
.,TRBJ1-6,TRBV7-2,TRBD1,CASSLDPRGHNSPLHF,TGTGCCAGCAGCTTAGATCCCAGGGGGCACAATTCACCCCTCCACTTT
.,TRBJ1-1,TRBV5-4,.,CASSLGGWNTEAFF,TGTGCCAGCAGCTTGGGGGGCTGGAACACTGAAGCTTTCTTT
.,TRBJ2-1,TRBV5-1,.,CASSLGVAELNEQFF,TGCGCCAGCAGCTTGGGGGTAGCGGAGCTCAATGAGCAGTTCTTC
few,TRBJ1-2,TRBV6-5,.,CASSYADRPGGYTF,TGTGCCAGCAGTTACGCAGACAGGCCCGGGGGCTACACCTTC
.,TRBJ1-3,TRBV29-1,TRBD1,CSVVLRGQGSGNTIYF,TGCAGCGTAGTTCTTCGGGGACAGGGCTCTGGAAACACCATATATTTT
.,TRBJ2-7,TRBV11-2,.,CASSLVCCRESYEQYF,TGTGCCAGCAGCTTAGTTTGTTGCCGGGAGAGCTACGAGCAGTACTTC
.,TRBJ1-2,TRBV21-1,.,CASPCGTDKEGYTF,TGTGCCAGCCCTTGCGGGACAGATAAGGAAGGCTACACCTTC
few,TRBJ1-1,TRBV30,.,CAWSVGNTEAFF,TGTGCCTGGAGTGTCGGGAACACTGAAGCTTTCTTT
.,TRBJ1-4,TRBV29-1,.,CSVGEGSNEKLFF,TGCAGCGTAGGAGAGGGATCTAATGAAAAACTGTTTTTT
.,TRBJ2-7,TRBV6-5,TRBD2,CASSYSTSGSAEQYF,TGTGCCAGCAGTTACTCGACTAGCGGGAGCGCCGAGCAGTACTTC
few,TRBJ1-1,TRBV4-3,.,CASSQYTAGGVEAFF,TGCGCCAGCAGTCAATACACGGCGGGTGGAGTTGAAGCTTTCTTT
.,TRBJ1-2,TRBV7-3,.,CASPKRGTPNYGYTF,TGTGCCAGCCCTAAAAGGGGAACCCCTAACTATGGCTACACCTTC
once,TRBJ2-5,TRBV6-6,TRBD2,CASNDILGGAQETQYF,TGTGCCAGCAACGACATCCTCGGGGGGGCACAAGAGACCCAGTACTTC
.,TRBJ1-1,TRBV10-3,TRBD1,CAISESGGRAFF,TGTGCCATCAGTGAGTCAGGGGGCAGAGCTTTCTTT
once,TRBJ2-7,TRBV5-4,.,CASSKPGQSYEQYF,TGTGCCAGCAGCAAACCGGGTCAATCCTACGAGCAGTACTTC
.,TRBJ2-1,TRBV6-1,TRBD2,CAISPGTSGYNEQFF,TGTGCCATAAGTCCCGGGACTAGCGGGTACAATGAGCAGTTCTTC
.,TRBJ1-1,TRBV7-9,TRBD1,CASSSRDRGHVGTEAFF,TGTGCCAGCAGCTCCCGGGACAGGGGGCATGTCGGCACTGAAGCTTTCTTT
.,TRBJ1-2,TRBV20-1,.,CSARDQRGNTF,TGCAGTGCTAGAGATCAAAGGGGGAACACCTTC
.,TRBJ2-7,TRBV4-1,.,CASSQDLSYEQYF,TGCGCCAGCAGCCAAGATCTTAGCTACGAGCAGTACTTC
few,TRBJ1-3,TRBV7-3,.,CASSLTGGQGTPLYF,TGTGCCAGCAGCTTAACTGGCGGTCAGGGCACACCTCTCTATTTT
.,TRBJ1-2,TRBV6-5,TRBD1,CASRTGGSGYTF,TGTGCCAGCAGGACAGGGGGCTCTGGCTACACCTTC
.,TRBJ2-7,TRBV19,.,CASSIGLPYEQYF,TGTGCCAGTAGTATTGGCCTCCCCTACGAGCAGTACTTC
few,TRBJ2-1,TRBV7-9,TRBD2,CASSSLKGLAGVNEQFF,TGTGCCAGCAGCTCCCTCAAAGGACTAGCGGGAGTAAATGAGCAGTTCTTC
once,TRBJ1-1,TRBV7-2,TRBD1,CASSEQGGYTEAFF,TGTGCCAGCAGCGAACAGGGGGGTTACACTGAAGCTTTCTTT
.,TRBJ1-2,TRBV14,.,CASSQDSNRESFGYTF,TGTGCCAGCAGCCAAGATAGTAACAGGGAATCCTTTGGCTACACCTTC
.,TRBJ2-3,TRBV6-1,TRBD2,CASSPGLGTDTQYF,TGTGCCAGCAGCCCGGGACTAGGGACAGATACGCAGTATTTT
.,TRBJ2-5,TRBV29-1,.,CSVEGGEETQYF,TGCAGCGTTGAAGGGGGCGAGGAGACCCAGTACTTC